This T cell receptor (beta chain) was sequenced for a study of shared clonotypes between healthy human individuals. The CDR3 runs 15 residues. Trimming pared 3 bases from V and 3 bases from J, leaving 14 bases between. The germline V gene encodes CDR1 ENHRY and CDR2 SYGVKD. The protocol was immunoSEQ multiplex PCR, while the TCRdb copy is restricted to in-frame clones and leaves out a portion. The sample lists approximately 2.3 million clones; 93% were seen once. This chain uses TRBV10-3 with TRBJ1-1, with D perhaps matching TRBD1 (6 bases). This TCR came from a man aged 18-30 years in good health. Some clones in this sample may be carry-over from other donors' samples. Source material: naive CD4+ T cells from PBMCs. Stated subset: CD45RA+ positively selected. In DNA, the CDR3 is TGTGCCATCAGTGATCAGGGGCCGCCCGACACTGAAGCTTTCTTT. Amino acid sequence: CAISDQGPPDTEAFF.